This T cell receptor (beta chain) came from a study of T-cell reconstitution after alpha-beta-depleted transplantation in children (dated by TCRdb to the mid-2010s). Concerning the study at large: The study quantitatively tracked T-cell immune reconstitution after TCRalphabeta/CD19-depleted allogeneic hematopoietic cell transplantation in children using TCR repertoire profiling.

The CDR3 holds 13 amino acids from the cysteine to the phenylalanine. Only the CDR3 DNA is retained, 39 bases long and in frame from the first base. The germline V gene (reference sequence) provides CDR1 SSHAT and CDR2 FNYEAQ. The germline ends are 9 bases apart after V is trimmed by 4 bases and J by 5 bases. Explained via the paper, the treatment or condition label denotes: allogeneic hematopoietic cell transplantation with graft depleted of TCRalphabeta T cells and CD19 B cells. The children who served as transplant recipients had been given grafts of TCRalphabeta/CD19-depleted allogeneic hematopoietic cells. The library was prepared using PCR. The sequencing machine was an Illumina HiSeq 2500. TCR libraries were prepared with molecular barcoding, using unique molecular identifiers to normalize TCRbeta repertoire quantification. TCRdb reprocessed the public reads (quality trimming at Q25 with fastp, clone calling with MiXCR) and kept in-frame beta chains. Merged by CDR3 protein, the rows form single entries marked with the most common genes and DNA. The sample table shows about 830,000 distinct CDR3 sequences, and about 15% are seen once. The top ten clones comprise approximately 5% of the sample.

Broader findings and caveats from the paper: The frequencies of hyperexpanded clones fell over the following months, and after one year, T-cell counts and TCRbeta diversity were mostly attributed to newly produced T cells. The apparently early alphabetaT-cell count recovery about two months after transplant was reportedly dependent on only several hundred rapidly expanded clones derived from non-depleted graft cells. In some patients, the high TCRbeta diversity seen at day 60 was put down to recipient T cells and intrathymic progenitors that had survived conditioning.

This clonotype was seen a handful of times. The antigen it binds to is not known. Base qualities are missing; no much larger clone stands one base away. Here the sequenced sample was PBMCs, mostly from graft donor cells, taken 360 days after TCRalphabeta/CD19-depleted stem cell transplant. Here the chain combines TRBV7-7 and TRBJ1-3; the D region possibly corresponds to TRBD1 (6 bases align). This receptor was obtained from a male patient between 10 and 17 years old who had a stem cell transplant for acute lymphoblastic leukemia, so the T cells may come from the graft donor. The bases read TGTGCCAGCAGCTCCGACAGGCGAAACACCATATATTTT. Its product reads: CASSSDRRNTIYF. Extended through the reference TRBV7-7 and TRBJ1-3 proteins, this CDR3 yields the full variable domain: GAGVSQSPRYKVTKRGQDVTLRCDPISSHATLYWYQQALGQGPEFLTYFNYEAQPDKSGLPSDRFSAERPEGSISTLTIQRTEQRDSAMYRCASSSDRRNTIYFGEGSWLTVV.